What follows are 12 T cell receptor beta chains derived from one specimen sequenced in a study of blood T cell repertoires in COVID-19. Only in-frame clones appear in the TCRdb table, and some are missing; sequencing was by immunoSEQ multiplex PCR. The data hold approximately 160,000 clones, with approximately 82% observed a single time. Sequenced material: peripheral blood. The receptors here all came from a man in his sixties or seventies who had recovered from COVID-19.

V is TRBV10-3 and J is TRBJ1-1; 7 positions agree with TRBD1. The CDR3 length is 14 residues. CDR1 ENHRY and CDR2 SYGVKD come from the germline V gene. J lost 2 bases, V lost 3 bases, and 3 bases had no gene match. CDR3 nucleotides: TGTGCCATCAGTGATCGAGGGGGCAACACTGAAGCTTTCTTT. It translates to CAISDRGGNTEAFF.

The chain uses TRBV25-1 and TRBJ1-2; 9 positions match TRBD1. This CDR3 region has 13 residues. The V gene's germline CDR1 is MGHDK and CDR2 SYGVNS. V lost 8 bases to trimming and J lost 5 bases; unmatched junction nucleotides: 6. CDR3 amino acids: CASATGTGYGYTF. The DNA of the CDR3 is TGTGCCAGCGCCACCGGGACAGGGTATGGCTACACCTTC.

The V gene is TRBV15, the J gene TRBJ2-1; TRBD1 matches 9 bases. V dropped 3 bases and J dropped 8; count of bases not matched to a gene: 5. Germline loops: CDR1 LNHNV, CDR2 YYDKDF (reference sequence). This CDR3 region has 14 residues. Written as DNA, the CDR3 is TGTGCCACCAGCAGGGGACAGGGCAGGGATGAGCAGTTCTTC. Translation: CATSRGQGRDEQFF.

The V gene is TRBV5-1, the J gene TRBJ1-5; no reliable D call. Trimming pared 2 bases from V and 8 bases from J, leaving 11 bases between. The germline gives CDR1 SGHRS, CDR2 YFSETQ. The length of the CDR3 is 13 residues. The CDR3 loop reads CASSFGGPEPQHF. The CDR3, as DNA: TGCGCCAGCAGCTTCGGCGGCCCGGAGCCCCAGCATTTT.

The chain employs TRBV5-5 and TRBJ2-2; tentatively, D is TRBD1 (5 bases). Trimming cost V 0 bases and J 1 base, with 10 bases left between them. This CDR3 spans 16 amino acids. Germline V gene data show CDR1 as SGHKS and CDR2 as YYEKEE (reference sequence). In nucleotides, the CDR3 is TGTGCCAGCAGCTTGGTGTCAGGGTGGAACACCGGGGAGCTGTTTTTT. It translates to CASSLVSGWNTGELFF.

Of note for this clone: The same CDR3 arises from other DNA sequences in this sample as well. The chain links TRBV9 to TRBJ2-5; D is perhaps TRBD1 (6 bases). The CDR3 has 14 amino acids. Germline loops: CDR1 SGDLS, CDR2 YYNGEE. V shed 0 bases and J shed 2 bases, with 8 bases lying between them. DNA of the CDR3: TGTGCCAGCAGCGTAGAAGGGGGTCAAGAGACCCAGTACTTC. Protein product: CASSVEGGQETQYF.

This clone occurred once. The DNA for the CDR3 is TGTGCCAGCAGCCCGCAGGCTCGCTCCTACAATGAGCAGTTCTTC. Amino acids: CASSPQARSYNEQFF. This chain joins TRBV3-1 (or the pseudogene TRBV3-2) and TRBJ2-1; no clear D gene. V lost 4 bases and J 0 bases, leaving 10 bases between the germline ends. Germline loops: CDR1 LGHDT, CDR2 YNNKEL (reference sequence). This CDR3 has 15 residues.

The chain joins TRBV5-1 to TRBJ1-4, with D maybe TRBD1 (5 bases). The CDR3 covers 15 residues. V was trimmed by 6 bases and J by 2 bases, leaving 14 bases between them. CDR1 is SGHRS, CDR2 YFSETQ, per germline. The CDR3 protein is CASTDGGGTNEKLFF. The CDR3 DNA reads TGCGCCAGCACCGACGGTGGGGGGACTAATGAAAAACTGTTTTTT.

The V call is TRBV9, the J call TRBJ2-1; perhaps TRBD1 as D (5 bases). CDR1 SGDLS and CDR2 YYNGEE come from the germline V gene. The CDR3 loop spans 13 amino acids. V lost 0 bases, J lost 13 bases, and 14 bases lay in between. This CDR3 is CASSVDLGAYQFF. The CDR3 nucleotides read TGTGCCAGCAGCGTAGATTTAGGGGCCTATCAGTTCTTC. The full variable domain, with the rest looked up from reference TRBV9 and TRBJ2-1, is DSGVTQTPKHLITATGQRVTLRCSPRSGDLSVYWYQQSLDQGLQFLIQYYNGEERAKGNILERFSAQQFPDLHSELNLSSLELGDSALYFCASSVDLGAYQFFGPGTRLTVL.

The rearrangement uses TRBV10-2 and TRBJ1-2, with unresolved D. Per the germline V gene, CDR1 is WSHSY and CDR2 is SAAADI. The CDR3 has 15 residues. The V end was cut by 0 bases, the J end by 6 bases, with 14 bases between. CDR3 in DNA: TGCGCCAGCAGTGAGTCTGGAGTCTTCCGGAATGGCTACACCTTC. Its protein product is CASSESGVFRNGYTF.

This chain links TRBV6-5 with TRBJ2-7; 8 positions agree with TRBD1. Trimming cost V 0 bases and J 2 bases; bases outside gene matches: 6. Germline CDR1 MNHEY, CDR2 SVGAGI. There are 16 residues in the CDR3. The CDR3 spells CASSYSAGTGTYEQYF. CDR3 sequence (DNA): TGTGCCAGCAGTTACTCGGCCGGGACAGGCACCTACGAGCAGTACTTC.

The rearrangement uses TRBV7-8 and TRBJ2-2; 7 bases map to TRBD2. This CDR3 has 18 residues. The ends lost 1 base at V and 3 bases at J; junction bases unmatched: 11. Germline assignment: CDR1 SGHVS and CDR2 FQNEAQ. The CDR3 sequence is CASSLGWTERDYTGELFF. CDR3 in DNA: TGTGCCAGCAGCTTAGGTTGGACCGAGCGGGATTACACCGGGGAGCTGTTTTTT.